Following are 12 T cell receptor beta chains from one sample sequenced in a study of T-cell memory formation after mild COVID-19. In TCRdb, the 5' RACE reads were re-called with MiXCR into one record per CDR3 protein. This table holds some 130,000 distinct CDR3 sequences, about a sixth found once. The sample comprised PBMCs or a T cell subset sorted from them (not recorded which). The receptors derive from an adult woman who had mild COVID-19 (a few samples of this study predate the infection). Cell type and time point are not known.

The CDR3 loop reads CASSVDSSGNTIYF. CDR3 DNA sequence: TGTGCCAGCAGCGTAGACAGCTCTGGAAACACCATATATTTT. The rearrangement uses TRBV9 and TRBJ1-3; the D is unclear. Trimming shortened V by 0 bases and J by 0 bases, and 4 bases separated the two germline ends. CDR1 and CDR2 (germline): SGDLS, YYNGEE. There are 14 residues in the CDR3.

J is TRBJ2-7 and V is TRBV12-3 or TRBV12-4; D is perhaps TRBD2 (5 bases). V gave up 5 bases and J gave up 0 bases, with 14 bases separating them. There are 15 residues in the CDR3. The CDR3, as DNA: TGTGCCAGCAGTCCCCAGCGGAAATCCTCCTACGAGCAGTACTTC. Protein product: CASSPQRKSSYEQYF.

This chain connects TRBV20-1 to TRBJ2-7, with 9 bases that match TRBD2. V was pared by 6 bases and J by 3 bases, with 9 bases of the junction left unmatched. The CDR3 extends over 14 amino acids. CDR1 and CDR2 from the germline V gene are DFQATT and SNEGSKA (reference sequence). The CDR3 reads CSARGLAGIYEQYF. The CDR3 nucleotides read TGCAGTGCCCGGGGGCTAGCGGGGATCTACGAGCAGTACTTC.

In this sample, this clonotype turned up a few times. The CDR3 loop is CASSVGGREAFF. The CDR3 DNA reads TGTGCCAGCAGCGTAGGTGGGAGAGAAGCTTTCTTT. The genes are TRBV9 and TRBJ1-1; D not certain. Germline CDR1 SGDLS, CDR2 YYNGEE. The CDR3 sequence is 12 residues long. Deletions cut 0 bases from V and 8 bases from J, with 8 bases between. Full variable domain (missing parts from reference TRBV9 and TRBJ1-1): DSGVTQTPKHLITATGQRVTLRCSPRSGDLSVYWYQQSLDQGLQFLIQYYNGEERAKGNILERFSAQQFPDLHSELNLSSLELGDSALYFCASSVGGREAFFGQGTRLTVV.

This clonotype has more than one count but fewer than ten. The CDR3, as DNA: TGTGCCAGCAGTGGTACAGGGACCGCGCTCTACGAGCAGTACTTC. This sequence encodes CASSGTGTALYEQYF. The chain links TRBV28 to TRBJ2-7, with D possibly TRBD1 on 6 matching bases. This CDR3 has 15 amino acids. Germline values: CDR1 MDHEN, CDR2 SYDVKM. With 5 bases removed from V and 3 bases from J, the gap between germline ends came to 17 bases.

The chain recombines TRBV7-9 with TRBJ2-1; no definite D call. This CDR3 has 15 amino acids. The germline gives CDR1 SEHNR, CDR2 FQNEAQ (reference sequence). Trimming removed 5 bases at V and 3 bases at J, with 14 bases between. The CDR3 coding sequence is TGTGCCAGCAGCCCCGCCGAATCCCTCTACAATGAGCAGTTCTTC. This sequence encodes CASSPAESLYNEQFF.

This clonotype occurred a few times. The J gene is TRBJ2-3, the V gene TRBV29-1; 7 bases map to TRBD2. The trim removed 3 bases at V and 4 bases at J, leaving 7 bases unmatched. The CDR3 has 14 amino acids. The germline CDR1 and CDR2 sequences are SQVTM and ANQGSEA. The CDR3 sequence is CSVDGGGGADTQYF. The CDR3, as DNA: TGCAGCGTTGATGGCGGGGGAGGGGCAGATACGCAGTATTTT.

The chain employs TRBV12-3 or TRBV12-4 and TRBJ1-3; D is unresolved. The CDR3 has 13 amino acids. V was cut by 5 bases and J by 0 bases, with 5 bases left in between. CDR3 sequence reads: CASSENSGNTIYF. The CDR3 DNA sequence: TGTGCCAGCAGTGAAAACTCTGGAAACACCATATATTTT.

The chain links TRBV7-9 to TRBJ2-7; TRBD1 aligns across 10 bases. The CDR3 has 16 residues. Trimming removed 0 bases from V and 3 bases from J; junction bases left unmatched: 5. Per the germline V gene, CDR1 is SEHNR and CDR2 is FQNEAQ (reference sequence). The CDR3 spells CASSLATGGAFYEQYF. CDR3 coding DNA: TGTGCCAGCAGCTTAGCGACAGGGGGCGCGTTCTACGAGCAGTACTTC.

This clonotype appeared a few times. The chain couples TRBV7-3 to TRBJ2-1; the match to TRBD1 covers 8 bases. The CDR3 has 15 residues. V lost 6 bases to trimming and J lost 9 bases; unmatched junction nucleotides: 13. Germline-derived CDR1 and CDR2 are SGHTA and FQGTGA. The CDR3 bases are TGTGCCAGCAGGTCACCCGGGACAGGTACGGTTGAGCAGTTCTTC. It translates to CASRSPGTGTVEQFF.

CDR3 residues: CATSDPRGVEDTQYF. DNA of the CDR3: TGTGCCACCAGTGATCCGCGGGGGGTGGAAGATACGCAGTATTTT. The chain has TRBV24-1 and TRBJ2-3, with 8 bases lining up with TRBD2. V dropped 3 bases and J dropped 5; count of bases not matched to a gene: 6. Germline V lookup: CDR1 KGHDR, CDR2 SFDVKD. The CDR3 is 15 amino acids.

The V gene is TRBV3-1, the J gene TRBJ2-7; D perhaps matches TRBD1 (5 bases). CDR1 LGHDT and CDR2 YNNKEL come from the germline V gene (reference sequence). This CDR3 spans 15 amino acids. Trimming cost V 0 bases and J 0 bases, with 9 bases left between them. Here the CDR3 DNA reads TGTGCCAGCAGCCAAGACAGGGCCTCCTCCTACGAGCAGTACTTC. This gives the protein CASSQDRASSYEQYF.